The rows below give T cell receptor beta chains drawn from one sample of a study of blood T cell repertoires in COVID-19. Measured with immunoSEQ multiplex PCR; TCRdb has only the in-frame clones, and not every one. Here the sample spans under 200,000 clones, approximately 86% being singletons. Material for sequencing was peripheral blood. These TCRs come from a woman older than 75 with COVID-19, enrolled during active disease. Both conserved end residues are part of each CDR3. The size entry is marked missing in some rows and otherwise reads once, few, many or a size class.

v_gene	abundance	j_gene	CDR3aa
TRBV5-4	NA	TRBJ2-1	CASSSRQGAMNEQFF
TRBV27	NA	TRBJ1-1	CASSRGQVSTEAFF
TRBV19	NA	TRBJ2-2	CASSTDLGPGELFF
TRBV25-1	NA	TRBJ2-5	CASSDSGSRRETQYF
TRBV20-1	NA	TRBJ2-1	CSAPQGFEQFF
TRBV5-6	NA	TRBJ1-5	CASSLTPQGPSNQPQHF
TRBV27	NA	TRBJ2-6	CASSFRLGANVLTF
TRBV6-5	NA	TRBJ1-3	CASSYGAGIGNTIYF
TRBV7-9	few	TRBJ1-2	CASSLIINYGYTF
TRBV18	once	TRBJ1-1	CASSSTANTEAFF
TRBV19	NA	TRBJ1-1	CASSRDRDTEAFF
TRBV10-2	NA	TRBJ2-7	CASSLTSGRVPLSYEQYF
TRBV11-2	NA	TRBJ1-4	CASSIARGPNEKLFF
TRBV12-3/TRBV12-4	once	TRBJ1-3	CASSLASGNTIYF
TRBV12-3/TRBV12-4	NA	TRBJ2-3	CASSNGRGTQYF
TRBV5-1	NA	TRBJ2-1	CASSRRGQGDFYNEQFF
TRBV5-4	NA	TRBJ1-2	CASSLVAEIYGYTF